Shown below are 21 T cell receptor beta chains from a single sample sequenced in a study of blood T cell repertoires in COVID-19. Libraries were prepared by immunoSEQ multiplex PCR; TCRdb keeps only in-frame clonotypes and omits some of them. This sample has around 100,000 clones, with about 83% found just once. The sequenced sample was peripheral blood. Source of these receptors: a human donor in a cohort sampled during active COVID-19.

The V call is TRBV29-1, the J call TRBJ1-2; a possible D gene is TRBD1 (5 bases). Per the germline V gene, CDR1 is SQVTM and CDR2 is ANQGSEA. Trimming shortened V by 1 base and J by 8 bases, and 8 bases separated the two germline ends. The CDR3 consists of 11 residues. CDR3 protein: CSVEGGVGYTF. CDR3 bases: TGCAGCGTTGAAGGGGGGGTCGGCTACACCTTC.

This rearrangement joins TRBV5-1 to TRBJ2-1; 7 nucleotides agree with TRBD2. This CDR3 is built from 14 residues. Germline V gives CDR1 SGHRS, CDR2 YFSETQ. J gave up 8 bases and V 4 bases, and 9 bases lay outside the gene matches. CDR3 protein: CASSPGFGRDEQFF. In nucleotides, the CDR3 is TGCGCCAGCAGCCCTGGTTTTGGGAGGGATGAGCAGTTCTTC.

J is TRBJ1-3 and V is TRBV1; the D segment call TRBD1 is taken from the table without a DNA check. TRBV1 is classified as a pseudogene. The CDR3 extends over 18 amino acids. The CDR3 DNA reads TGCACCAGCAGCCAAGACAGCGATAATACAGGGGCTGGAAACACCATATATTTT. Its protein product is CTSSQDSDNTGAGNTIYF.

V gene TRBV21-1 combines with J gene TRBJ2-4; whether TRBD2, the table's D call, matches the DNA was not checked. TRBV21-1 is described as a pseudogene. The CDR3 extends over 12 amino acids. The CDR3 spells CASTQTSGIQYF. CDR3 nucleotide sequence: TGTGCCAGCACCCAGACTAGCGGCATTCAGTACTTC.

The V and J genes are TRBV11-3 and TRBJ2-3, with 12 nucleotides matching TRBD2. Germline CDR1 and CDR2: SGHNT and YENEEA. V was pared by 5 bases and J by 2 bases, with 5 bases of the junction left unmatched. The CDR3 has 16 amino acids. CDR3 residues: CASSLRLAGATDTQYF. CDR3 coding DNA: TGTGCCAGCAGCCTCCGACTAGCGGGGGCCACAGATACGCAGTATTTT.

The V and J genes are TRBV5-1 and TRBJ1-2, with a possible D match to TRBD1 (5 bases). This CDR3 contains 15 residues. Trimming shortened V by 1 base and J by 4 bases, and 14 bases separated the two germline ends. Looked up from germline, CDR1 is SGHRS and CDR2 is YFSETQ. The CDR3 region is CASSLRQGGAYGYTF. The CDR3 region has the DNA TGCGCCAGCAGCTTGCGGCAGGGTGGGGCCTATGGCTACACCTTC.

The rearrangement joins TRBV5-1 to TRBJ2-1; 8 nucleotides align to TRBD1. CDR3 length: 13 amino acids. Germline CDR1 and CDR2: SGHRS and YFSETQ. The trim removed 4 bases at V and 6 bases at J, leaving 3 bases unmatched. CDR3 nucleotides: TGCGCCAGCAGCAGGACAGGGATCAATGAGCAGTTCTTC. It yields the protein CASSRTGINEQFF.

The gene calls are TRBV9 and TRBJ1-1; D is perhaps TRBD1 (5 bases). V lost 6 bases to trimming and J lost 5 bases, with 20 bases between them. The CDR3 has 15 amino acids. CDR1 and CDR2 (germline): SGDLS, YYNGEE. The CDR3 sequence is CASNRAGTVGTEAFF. The CDR3 nucleotides read TGTGCCAGCAACAGAGCCGGGACTGTGGGGACTGAAGCTTTCTTT.

This clone was seen a single time. This chain connects TRBV7-2 to TRBJ2-5; TRBD2 agrees at 8 bases. The V and J ends lost 2 bases and 5 bases, in that order; junction bases with no gene match: 10. The CDR3 spans 16 residues. In germline, CDR1 is SGHTA, CDR2 FQGNSA. Here the CDR3 reads CASSLQSGGAWETQYF. The CDR3 DNA reads as TGTGCCAGCAGCTTACAGTCCGGGGGGGCCTGGGAGACCCAGTACTTC.

The chain joins TRBV5-1 to TRBJ2-1; 10 positions match TRBD2. Looked up from germline, CDR1 is SGHRS and CDR2 is YFSETQ. V gave up 6 bases and J gave up 5 bases; unmatched junction bases: 8. The CDR3 loop spans 15 amino acids. CDR3 nucleotides: TGCGCCAGCACCCGAAGGACTAGCGGTAACAATGAGCAGTTCTTC. Its protein is CASTRRTSGNNEQFF.

The chain uses TRBV6-6 and TRBJ1-1, with 9 bases identical to TRBD1. The V segment lost 5 bases and the J segment 11 bases; nucleotides outside the gene matches: 12. Germline CDR1 is MNHNY and CDR2 is SVGAGI (reference sequence). The CDR3 has 14 amino acids. CDR3 DNA: TGTGCCAGCAGTGCCGACGGACAGGGGATAGGGGCTTTCTTT. Its protein product is CASSADGQGIGAFF.

This chain connects TRBV9 to TRBJ1-6; a possible D gene is TRBD1 (5 bases). This CDR3 comprises 14 residues. Trimming left V 1 base short and J 6 bases short, with 8 bases between. The germline V gene encodes CDR1 SGDLS and CDR2 YYNGEE. As DNA, the CDR3 is TGTGCCAGCAGCGTAACCGACAGTAATTCACCCCTCCACTTT. Its translation is CASSVTDSNSPLHF. Full variable domain (outside the CDR3, taken from reference TRBV9 and TRBJ1-6): DSGVTQTPKHLITATGQRVTLRCSPRSGDLSVYWYQQSLDQGLQFLIQYYNGEERAKGNILERFSAQQFPDLHSELNLSSLELGDSALYFCASSVTDSNSPLHFGNGTRLTVT.

This clone was picked up a small number of times. This chain connects TRBV5-4 to TRBJ2-1; 11 bases align to TRBD2. The ends lost 4 bases at V and 6 bases at J; junction bases unmatched: 6. The CDR3 is 15 residues long. Germline loops: CDR1 SGHNT, CDR2 YYREEE (reference sequence). DNA of the CDR3: TGTGCCAGCAGCCCAGGACTAGCGGGCCTCAATGAGCAGTTCTTC. The encoded protein is CASSPGLAGLNEQFF.

This chain uses TRBV11-3 with TRBJ2-1; TRBD1 might be the D (5 bases). Trimming cost V 4 bases and J 8 bases, with 9 bases left between them. CDR3 length: 12 residues. Per germline, CDR1 SGHNT and CDR2 YENEEA. The CDR3: CASSSIGDEQFF. The CDR3 nucleotides are TGTGCCAGCAGCTCGATAGGGGATGAGCAGTTCTTC.

This clone was seen more than once but under ten times. The chain couples TRBV7-9 to TRBJ2-2, with 7 bases that match TRBD1. With 5 bases clipped from V and 1 base from J, the junction kept 7 bases outside the gene matches. Germline CDR1 SEHNR, CDR2 FQNEAQ (reference sequence). The CDR3 length is 16 residues. This chain's CDR3 is CASSDTGALNTGELFF. Here the CDR3 DNA reads TGTGCCAGCAGCGACACAGGGGCCTTGAACACCGGGGAGCTGTTTTTT.

J is TRBJ2-1 and V is TRBV3-1 (or the pseudogene TRBV3-2); 9 nucleotides agree with TRBD1. The germline V gene has CDR1 LGHDT and CDR2 YNNKEL (reference sequence). Trimming at V came to 4 bases and at J to 9 bases, leaving 10 bases not matched to a gene. CDR3 length: 15 residues. CDR3 DNA: TGTGCCAGCAGCCCCGACGGGACAGGGTGGTTTGAGCAGTTCTTC. Its translation: CASSPDGTGWFEQFF.

The chain employs TRBV3-1 (or the pseudogene TRBV3-2) and TRBJ2-3; 10 bases fit TRBD2. J was trimmed by 6 bases and V by 4 bases; bases with no gene match: 7. There are 15 residues in the CDR3. Germline CDR1 reads LGHDT; CDR2 reads YNNKEL (reference sequence). The CDR3 nucleotides read TGTGCCAGCAGCCTACAGGGACTAGCGACCGATACGCAGTATTTT. Amino acid sequence: CASSLQGLATDTQYF.

The chain has TRBV24-1 and TRBJ1-6, with TRBD1 identical over 8 bases. Germline trimming cut 10 bases from V and 10 bases from J; bases unmatched to any gene: 8. The length of the CDR3 is 13 residues. From germline, CDR1 is KGHDR and CDR2 SFDVKD. In DNA form, the CDR3 reads TGTGCCACAGGGACAGGATCAGGGTCACCCCTCCACTTT. Protein sequence: CATGTGSGSPLHF.

The rearrangement links TRBV19 to TRBJ1-2; D may be TRBD1 (5 bases). This CDR3 comprises 10 residues. The ends were cut back, 7 bases at V and 8 bases at J, with 8 bases in the middle. Germline V gene lookup returns CDR1 LNHDA and CDR2 SQIVND (reference sequence). CDR3 in amino acids: CASTRGGYTF. In DNA form, the CDR3 reads TGTGCCAGTACCCGGGGGGGCTACACCTTC.

The chain couples TRBV6-2 or TRBV6-3 to TRBJ2-5, with D uncertain. The CDR3 spans 14 residues. The V end lost 6 bases, the J end lost 0 bases, and 11 bases lay between the germline ends. CDR1 is MNHEY and CDR2 is SVGEGT in the germline V gene. For the CDR3, the DNA is TGTGCCAGCAGCCGCGGCCCGTACCAAGAGACCCAGTACTTC. It translates to CASSRGPYQETQYF.

V gene TRBV11-2 combines with J gene TRBJ1-3, with 7 nucleotides matching TRBD1. Germline V gene sequence: CDR1 SGHAT, CDR2 FQNNGV. V lost 3 bases, J lost 4 bases, and 3 bases stayed unmatched. This CDR3 contains 14 residues. The CDR3 loop reads CASSLTDRGNTIYF. CDR3 in DNA: TGTGCCAGCAGCTTGACGGACAGGGGAAACACCATATATTTT.